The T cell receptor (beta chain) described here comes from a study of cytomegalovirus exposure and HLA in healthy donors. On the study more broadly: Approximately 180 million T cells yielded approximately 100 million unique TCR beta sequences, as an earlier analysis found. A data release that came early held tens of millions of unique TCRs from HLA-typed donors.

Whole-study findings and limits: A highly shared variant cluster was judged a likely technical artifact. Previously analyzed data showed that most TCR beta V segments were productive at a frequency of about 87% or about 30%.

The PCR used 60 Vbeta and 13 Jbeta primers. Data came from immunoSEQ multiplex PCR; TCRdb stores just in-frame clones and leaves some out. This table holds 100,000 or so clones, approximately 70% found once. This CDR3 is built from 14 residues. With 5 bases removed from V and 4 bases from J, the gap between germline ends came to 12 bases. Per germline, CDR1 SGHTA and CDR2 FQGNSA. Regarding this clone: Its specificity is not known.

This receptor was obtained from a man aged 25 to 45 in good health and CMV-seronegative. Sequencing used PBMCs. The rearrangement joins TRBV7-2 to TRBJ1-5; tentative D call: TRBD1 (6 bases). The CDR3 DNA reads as TGTGCCAGCAGCCTTGGGGACAATAATCAGCCCCAGCATTTT. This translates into CASSLGDNNQPQHF. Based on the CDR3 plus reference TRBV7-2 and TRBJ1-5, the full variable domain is GAGVSQSPSNKVTEKGKDVELRCDPISGHTALYWYRQSLGQGLEFLIYFQGNSAPDKSGLPSDRFSAERTGGSVSTLTIQRTQQEDSAVYLCASSLGDNNQPQHFGDGTRLSIL.